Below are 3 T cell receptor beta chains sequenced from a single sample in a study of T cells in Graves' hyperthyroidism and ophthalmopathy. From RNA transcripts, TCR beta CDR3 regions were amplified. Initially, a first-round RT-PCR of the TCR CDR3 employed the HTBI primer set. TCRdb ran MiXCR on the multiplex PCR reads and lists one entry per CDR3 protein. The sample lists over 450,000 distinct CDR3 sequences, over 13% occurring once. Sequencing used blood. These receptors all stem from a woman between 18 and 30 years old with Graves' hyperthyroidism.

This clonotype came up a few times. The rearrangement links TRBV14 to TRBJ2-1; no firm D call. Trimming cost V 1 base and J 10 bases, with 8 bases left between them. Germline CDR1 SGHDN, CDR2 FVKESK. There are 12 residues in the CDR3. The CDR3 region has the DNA TGTGCCAGCAGCCAAGCTACGGCGGAGCAGTTCTTC. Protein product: CASSQATAEQFF.

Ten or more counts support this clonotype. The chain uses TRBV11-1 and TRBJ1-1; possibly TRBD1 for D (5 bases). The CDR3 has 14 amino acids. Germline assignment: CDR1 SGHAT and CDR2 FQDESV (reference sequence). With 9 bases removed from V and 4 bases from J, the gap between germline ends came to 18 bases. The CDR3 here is CASPAAGKSTEAFF. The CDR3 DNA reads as TGTGCCAGTCCCGCGGCAGGGAAGAGCACTGAAGCTTTCTTT.

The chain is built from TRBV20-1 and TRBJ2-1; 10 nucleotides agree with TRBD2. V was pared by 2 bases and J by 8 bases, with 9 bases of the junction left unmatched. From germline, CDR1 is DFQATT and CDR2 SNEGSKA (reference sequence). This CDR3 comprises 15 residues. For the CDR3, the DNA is TGCAGTGCTAGACCGCCACTAGCGGGGAGGGATGAGCAGTTCTTC. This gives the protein CSARPPLAGRDEQFF.